This T cell receptor (beta chain) was sequenced for a study of blood T cells in healthy people across ages. A second roughly 6 to 12 cycle PCR used barcoded and J-beta primers. In TCRdb, the 5' RACE reads were re-called with MiXCR into one record per CDR3 protein. The sample consists of roughly 2 million distinct CDR3 sequences, 49% of them appearing once. This CDR3 region has 16 residues. CDR1 is SGHRS, CDR2 YFSETQ, per germline. The V end lost 2 bases, the J end lost 0 bases, and 13 bases lay between the germline ends. The J gene is TRBJ2-3, the V gene TRBV5-1; tentative D call: TRBD1 (5 bases). The sequenced sample was blood. The TCR originated in a woman in her forties in good health. CDR3 nucleotide sequence: TGCGCCAGCAGCTTACACAGGCCCTCTAGCACAGATACGCAGTATTTT. It specifies CASSLHRPSSTDTQYF.